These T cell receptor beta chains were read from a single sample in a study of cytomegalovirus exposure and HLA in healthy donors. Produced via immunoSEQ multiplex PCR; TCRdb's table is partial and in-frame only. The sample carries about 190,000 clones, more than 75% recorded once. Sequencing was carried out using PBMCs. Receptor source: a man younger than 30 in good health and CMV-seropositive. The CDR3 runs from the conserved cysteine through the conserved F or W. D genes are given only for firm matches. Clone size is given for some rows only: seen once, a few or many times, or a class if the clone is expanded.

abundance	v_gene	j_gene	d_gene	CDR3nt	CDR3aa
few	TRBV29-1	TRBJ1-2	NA	TGCAGCGCCCGAGGGTCGGATGGCTACACCTTC	CSARGSDGYTF
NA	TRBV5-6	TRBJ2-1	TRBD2	TGTGCCAGCAGCACTAGCGGGATCGGGTTTGAGCAGTTCTTC	CASSTSGIGFEQFF
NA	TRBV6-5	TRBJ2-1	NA	TGTGCCAGCACTCAGGGTGGTACAGGCGCGCAGTTCTTC	CASTQGGTGAQFF
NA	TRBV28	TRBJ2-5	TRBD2	TGTGCCAGCAGTTTGGGGGGGGTACAAGAGACCCAGTACTTC	CASSLGGVQETQYF
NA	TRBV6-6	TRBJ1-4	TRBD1	TGTGCCAGCAGTTACGAGGGGGCGAGGGAAAAACTGTTTTTT	CASSYEGAREKLFF
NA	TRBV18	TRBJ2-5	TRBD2	TGTGCCAGCTCACCACAGAGCGGGAAGGAGACCCAGTACTTC	CASSPQSGKETQYF
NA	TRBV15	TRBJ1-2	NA	TGTGCCACCAGCAATCCGGGGTCCAACTATGGCTACACCTTC	CATSNPGSNYGYTF
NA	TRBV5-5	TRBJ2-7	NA	TGTGCCAGCAGCTGGACAGCCGATAACTACGAGCAGTACTTC	CASSWTADNYEQYF
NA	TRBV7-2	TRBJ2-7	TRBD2	TGTGCCAGCCAAAGTAGGCCTAGCGGTTACGAGCAGTACTTC	CASQSRPSGYEQYF
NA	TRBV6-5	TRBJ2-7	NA	TGTGCCAGCATCTCCAGGGGCGATACTTCCTACGAGCAGTACTTC	CASISRGDTSYEQYF
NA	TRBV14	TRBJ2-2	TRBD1	TGTGCCAGCAGCCAATCAGACAGGGCGAGCGGGGAGCTGTTTTTT	CASSQSDRASGELFF
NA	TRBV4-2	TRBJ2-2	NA	TGTGCCAGCAGCCAAGAAGCGTCGAACACCGGGGAGCTGTTTTTT	CASSQEASNTGELFF
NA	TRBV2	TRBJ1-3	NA	TGTGCCGGGGGGACGGGAGGAAACACCATATATTTT	CAGGTGGNTIYF
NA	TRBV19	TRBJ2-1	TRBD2	TGTGCCAGTAGTATGACTAGCGGCTCCTACAATGAGCAGTTCTTC	CASSMTSGSYNEQFF
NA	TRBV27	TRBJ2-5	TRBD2	TGTGCCAGCAGTTTTTGGACTAGCGGTACAGAGACCCAGTACTTC	CASSFWTSGTETQYF
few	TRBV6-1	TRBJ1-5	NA	TGTGCCAGCAGTGAAGGGACAGTCAATCAGCCCCAGCATTTT	CASSEGTVNQPQHF
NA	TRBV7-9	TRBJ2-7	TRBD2	TGTGCCAGCAGCCCCGGGACTAGCGGGGGGGGCTACGAGCAGTACTTC	CASSPGTSGGGYEQYF
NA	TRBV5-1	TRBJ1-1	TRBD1	TGCGCCAGCAGCCTCGGACAGGGGTCGTCGCGGGTGGCTTTCTTT	CASSLGQGSSRVAFF
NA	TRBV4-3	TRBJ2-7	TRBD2	TGCGCCAGCAGCCGGATCGGGACTAGCGGGAGCGGGTATCATGGGGAGCAGTACTTC	CASSRIGTSGSGYHGEQYF
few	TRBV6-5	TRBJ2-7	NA	TGTGCCAGCAGTTTAGCGGTCCTCCTGGGCGAGCAGTACTTC	CASSLAVLLGEQYF
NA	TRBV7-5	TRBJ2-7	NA	TGTGTCAGAAGCTTACGGCTTGAGAATACAGGGGAAGCCAGGGCTGAGCAGTACTTC	CVRSLRLENTGEARAEQYF
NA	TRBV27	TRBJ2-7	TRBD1	TGTGCCAGCATCAAACAGGGGGCTCAAAACGAGCAGTACTTC	CASIKQGAQNEQYF
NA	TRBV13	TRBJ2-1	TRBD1	TGTGCCAGCAGCCGATGGACAGGGAACACCTACAATGAGCAGTTCTTC	CASSRWTGNTYNEQFF
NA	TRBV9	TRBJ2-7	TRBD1	TGTGCCAGCAGCGTAGATCGGGACAGACAATACGAGCAGTACTTC	CASSVDRDRQYEQYF
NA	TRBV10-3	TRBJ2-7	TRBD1	TGTGCCATCAGAATGGGACAGGGAACGGACGAGCAGTACTTC	CAIRMGQGTDEQYF
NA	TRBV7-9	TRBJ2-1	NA	TGTGCCAGCAGCTCTCCCCCGGGTCATGAGCAGTTCTTC	CASSSPPGHEQFF
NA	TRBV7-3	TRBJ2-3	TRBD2	TGTGCCAGCAGCTACTCGGGCGGGAGGGGTACAGATACGCAGTATTTT	CASSYSGGRGTDTQYF
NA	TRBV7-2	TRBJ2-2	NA	TGTGCCAGCAGCTTAGCGGACGGGGTTAGTGGCGGGGAGCTGTTTTTT	CASSLADGVSGGELFF
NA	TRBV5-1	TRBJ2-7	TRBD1	TGCGCCAGCAGCTCCGCGGGACAGGGGTCTTACGAGCAGTACTTC	CASSSAGQGSYEQYF
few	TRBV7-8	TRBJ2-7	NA	TGTGCCAGCAGCTTAGAGACGGGCCTTCGGGGCGAGCAGTACTTC	CASSLETGLRGEQYF
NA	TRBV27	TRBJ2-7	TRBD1	TGTGCCAGCAGTTACGCGGGACAGGGCGACTACGAGCAGTACTTC	CASSYAGQGDYEQYF
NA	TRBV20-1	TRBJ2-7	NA	TGCAGTGCCGGACAAACCTACGAGCAGTACTTC	CSAGQTYEQYF
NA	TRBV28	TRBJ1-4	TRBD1	TGTGCCAGCAGGCTCCGGGACAGAAATGAAAAACTGTTTTTT	CASRLRDRNEKLFF
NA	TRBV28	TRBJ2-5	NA	TGTGCCAGCAGTTTAATGAGGGAGACCCAGTACTTC	CASSLMRETQYF
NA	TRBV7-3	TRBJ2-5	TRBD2	TGTGCCAGCAGCTTAAGGAATCAGCGGGGGGAAGAGACCCAGTACTTC	CASSLRNQRGEETQYF
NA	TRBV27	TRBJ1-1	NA	TGTGCCAGCAGTTTATCGGACTCAGGAGGCACTGAAGCTTTCTTT	CASSLSDSGGTEAFF
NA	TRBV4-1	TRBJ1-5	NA	TGCGCCAGCTCGGACTCCTCGGAACAACAGCCCCAGCATTTT	CASSDSSEQQPQHF
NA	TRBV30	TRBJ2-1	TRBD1	TGTGCCTGGAGTGGCGGGACAGGGGTCGACGAGCAGTTCTTC	CAWSGGTGVDEQFF
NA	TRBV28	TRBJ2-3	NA	TGTGCCAGCAGTTTGGTAGGGAGGCGCCCGAGGGATACGCAGTATTTT	CASSLVGRRPRDTQYF
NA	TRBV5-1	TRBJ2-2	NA	TGCGCCAGCAGCGTGACAGCGAACACCGGGGAGCTGTTTTTT	CASSVTANTGELFF
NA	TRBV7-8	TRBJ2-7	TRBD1	TGTGCCAGCAGCTTGCGGACAGGGGGCGGCTACGAGCAGTACTTC	CASSLRTGGGYEQYF
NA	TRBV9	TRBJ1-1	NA	TGTGCCAGCAGCGTATATAGTCGGGGAACTGAAGCTTTCTTT	CASSVYSRGTEAFF
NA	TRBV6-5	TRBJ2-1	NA	TGTGCCAGCAGTTACATACCTAACAGGAACAATGAGCAGTTCTTC	CASSYIPNRNNEQFF
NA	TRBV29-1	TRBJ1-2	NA	TGCAGCGCTTCCTCCACTTGGGCCCCATATGGCTACACCTTC	CSASSTWAPYGYTF
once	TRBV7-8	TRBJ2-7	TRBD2	TGTGCCAGCAGCTTTGACCCTCCCGGGACTAGCGGGAGAACGTGGTACGAGCAGTACTTC	CASSFDPPGTSGRTWYEQYF
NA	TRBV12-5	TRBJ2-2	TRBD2	TGTGCTAGTGGTTTGAGAACGGGAGGCCCCGTCGGGGAGCTGTTTTTT	CASGLRTGGPVGELFF
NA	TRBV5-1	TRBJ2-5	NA	TGCGCCAGCAGCTTGGGACTCCGGGAGCAAGAGACCCAGTACTTC	CASSLGLREQETQYF
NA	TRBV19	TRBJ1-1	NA	TGTGCCAGTAGTATTGCGACACAGGCTCCTGAAGCTTTCTTT	CASSIATQAPEAFF
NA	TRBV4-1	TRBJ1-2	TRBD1	TGCGCCAGCAGCCGAAAAGAGCCGGGACAGGGCTTTGGCTACACCTTC	CASSRKEPGQGFGYTF
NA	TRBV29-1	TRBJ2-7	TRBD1	TGCAGCGTTGAAGGGTCCCGACAGGGAATCGGCGAGCAGTACTTC	CSVEGSRQGIGEQYF
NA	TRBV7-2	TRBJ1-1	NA	TGTGCCAGCAGCTTAGTCCGGGTTGACACTGAAGCTTTCTTT	CASSLVRVDTEAFF
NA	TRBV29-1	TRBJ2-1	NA	TGCAGCGCCGACAGGCAGGGCGATGAGCAGTTCTTC	CSADRQGDEQFF
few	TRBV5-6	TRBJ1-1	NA	TGTGCCAGTGCCGGGACTTTGAACACTGAAGCTTTCTTT	CASAGTLNTEAFF
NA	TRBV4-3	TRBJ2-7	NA	TGCGCCAGCAGCCACATGAAGGGGGGGTACGAGCAGTACTTC	CASSHMKGGYEQYF
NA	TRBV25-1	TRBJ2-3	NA	TGTGCCAGCAGTTCGGGACACCTCACAGATACGCAGTATTTT	CASSSGHLTDTQYF
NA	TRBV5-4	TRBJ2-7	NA	TGTGCCAGCAGCTCGAGGAGGCCATCCATAGATACCCCCCACGAGCAGTACTTC	CASSSRRPSIDTPHEQYF
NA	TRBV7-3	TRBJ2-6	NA	TGTGCCAGCACCCCAGGGCGAGGTGGGGCCAACGTCCTGACTTTC	CASTPGRGGANVLTF
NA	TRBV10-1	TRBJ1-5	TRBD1	TGCGCCAGCAGAGGGACAGTCCGCGGCGATCAGCCCCAGCATTTT	CASRGTVRGDQPQHF
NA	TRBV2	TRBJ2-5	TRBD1	TGTGCCAGCGGCAACAGGGGCCAAGAGACCCAGTACTTC	CASGNRGQETQYF
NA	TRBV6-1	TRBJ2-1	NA	TGTGCCAGCAGGGTTCTAGCGAATGAGCAGTTCTTC	CASRVLANEQFF